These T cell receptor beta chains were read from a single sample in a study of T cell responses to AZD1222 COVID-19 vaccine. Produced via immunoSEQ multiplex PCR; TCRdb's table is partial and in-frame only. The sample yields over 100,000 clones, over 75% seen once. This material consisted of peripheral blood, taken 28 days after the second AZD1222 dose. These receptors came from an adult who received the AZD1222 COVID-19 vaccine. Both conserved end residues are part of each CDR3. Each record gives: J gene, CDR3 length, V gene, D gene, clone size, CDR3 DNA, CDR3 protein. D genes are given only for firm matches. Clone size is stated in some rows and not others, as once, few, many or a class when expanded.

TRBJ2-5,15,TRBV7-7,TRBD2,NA,TGTGCCAGCAGCTTCGGACTAGCGGCCCAAGAGACCCAGTACTTC,CASSFGLAAQETQYF
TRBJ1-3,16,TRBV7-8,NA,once,TGTGCCAGCAGCTACCCCTGGGGGCGTAAGGGAAACACCATATATTTT,CASSYPWGRKGNTIYF
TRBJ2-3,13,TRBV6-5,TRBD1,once,TGTGCCAGCAGGGACAGGCCCACAGATACGCAGTATTTT,CASRDRPTDTQYF
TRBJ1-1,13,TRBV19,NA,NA,TGTGCCAGTAGTATTGCCAGGGACACTGAAGCTTTCTTT,CASSIARDTEAFF
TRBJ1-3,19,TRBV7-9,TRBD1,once,TGTGCCAGCAGCCCGGAGGGGACAGGGAGGGGCTTCTCTGGAAACACCATATATTTT,CASSPEGTGRGFSGNTIYF
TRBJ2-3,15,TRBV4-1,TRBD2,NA,TGCGCCAGCAGACAAAGGAGCGGGGGGGCAGATACGCAGTATTTT,CASRQRSGGADTQYF
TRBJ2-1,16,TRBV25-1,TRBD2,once,TGTGCCAGCAGTGTCTTTCAGGCGGGAGTGGGAAATGAGCAGTTCTTC,CASSVFQAGVGNEQFF
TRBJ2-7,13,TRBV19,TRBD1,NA,TGTGCCAGTAGTATAACAGGGGGCTACGAGCAGTACTTC,CASSITGGYEQYF
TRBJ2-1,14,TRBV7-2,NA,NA,TGTGCCAGCAGCTTAGGAGGGGGTTACAATGAGCAGTTCTTC,CASSLGGGYNEQFF
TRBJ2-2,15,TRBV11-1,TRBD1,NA,TGTGCCAGCAGCTTAAAGGGACAGTTCACCGGGGAGCTGTTTTTT,CASSLKGQFTGELFF
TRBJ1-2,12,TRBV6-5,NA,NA,TGTGCCAGCACCGAACGGGGCTATGGCTACACCTTC,CASTERGYGYTF
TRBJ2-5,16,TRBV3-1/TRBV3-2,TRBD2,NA,TGTGCCAGCAGCAAACATTTACTAGCGGGTAAAGAGACCCAGTACTTC,CASSKHLLAGKETQYF
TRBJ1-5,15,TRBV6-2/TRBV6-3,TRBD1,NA,TGTGCCAGCAGTTACTGGGACAGGGCGAATCAGCCCCAGCATTTT,CASSYWDRANQPQHF
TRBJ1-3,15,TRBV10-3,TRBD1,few,TGTGCCATCAGCCGGGACAGCCACTCTGGAAACACCATATATTTT,CAISRDSHSGNTIYF
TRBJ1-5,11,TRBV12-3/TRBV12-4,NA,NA,TGTGCCAGCAGTTTTGGATGGCCCCAGCATTTT,CASSFGWPQHF
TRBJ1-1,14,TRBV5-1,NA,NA,TGCGCCAGCAGCTTTGGACGGGAGAACACTGAAGCTTTCTTT,CASSFGRENTEAFF
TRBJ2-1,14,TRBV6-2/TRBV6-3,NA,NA,TGTGCCAGCAGTTACGGGCTAGCGCACAATGAGCAGTTCTTC,CASSYGLAHNEQFF
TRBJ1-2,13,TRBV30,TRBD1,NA,TGTGCCTGTGCTGACAGGGGAAAGTATGGCTACACCTTC,CACADRGKYGYTF
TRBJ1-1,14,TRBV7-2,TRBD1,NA,TGTGCCAGCAGCTTAGGGACAGGGGGCGCAGGAGCTTTCTTT,CASSLGTGGAGAFF
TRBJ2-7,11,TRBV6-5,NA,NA,TGTGCCAGCAGCACCCGCTGCGAGCAGTACTTC,CASSTRCEQYF
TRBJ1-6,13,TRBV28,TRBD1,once,TGTGCCAGCAGGGACAGGGATGGATCACCCCTCCACTTT,CASRDRDGSPLHF
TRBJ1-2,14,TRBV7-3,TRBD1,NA,TGTGCCAGCAGCGGGGGACAGGGTCACTATGGCTACACCTTC,CASSGGQGHYGYTF
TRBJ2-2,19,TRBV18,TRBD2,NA,TGTGCCAGCTCAGGTTTGAGCGGGAGATCTCGGAGTAGTGTCGGGGAGCTGTTTTTT,CASSGLSGRSRSSVGELFF
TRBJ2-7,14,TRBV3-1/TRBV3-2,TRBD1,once,TGTGCCAGCAGCCAAGATAACCGGGACAGGGGGGAGTACTTC,CASSQDNRDRGEYF
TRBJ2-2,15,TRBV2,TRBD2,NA,TGTGCCAGCCAGACGGGGGGGACGAACACCGGGGAGCTGTTTTTT,CASQTGGTNTGELFF
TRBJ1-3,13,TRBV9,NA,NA,TGTGCCAGCAGCGTAGTTGAGGGAAACACCATATATTTT,CASSVVEGNTIYF
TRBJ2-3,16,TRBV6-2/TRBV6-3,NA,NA,TGTGCCAGCAGTTTCACCGGGACGGTGGTCACAGATACGCAGTATTTT,CASSFTGTVVTDTQYF
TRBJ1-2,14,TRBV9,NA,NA,TGTGCCAGCAGTCCCCCTCGGGGTTCTGAGGGCTACACCTTC,CASSPPRGSEGYTF
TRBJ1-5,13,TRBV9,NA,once,TGTGCCAGCAGCGTCGGGGGCTCTCAGCCCCAGCATTTT,CASSVGGSQPQHF
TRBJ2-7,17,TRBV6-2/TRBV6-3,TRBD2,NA,TGTGCCAGCAGTTACGTCCCGCGGGGGGGGATCTTGAGGGAGCAGTACTTC,CASSYVPRGGILREQYF
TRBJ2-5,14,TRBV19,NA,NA,TGTGCCAGTGGCCACGGGGGGCTTCTAGAGACCCAGTACTTC,CASGHGGLLETQYF
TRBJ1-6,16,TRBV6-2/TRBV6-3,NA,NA,TGTGCCAGCAGTTACACGCTAATTATACGGAAATCACCCCTCCACTTT,CASSYTLIIRKSPLHF
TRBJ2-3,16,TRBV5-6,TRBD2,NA,TGTGCCAGCAGCGGTGGAGGAATGGGGACTAGCTCTACGCAGTATTTT,CASSGGGMGTSSTQYF
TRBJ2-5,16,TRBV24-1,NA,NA,TGTGCCACCAGTGATCCGCAGTCGGGTACACAAGAGACCCAGTACTTC,CATSDPQSGTQETQYF
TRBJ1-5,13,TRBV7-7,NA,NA,TGTGCCAGCAGCTTAGAAGTGGGTCAGCCCCAGCATTTT,CASSLEVGQPQHF
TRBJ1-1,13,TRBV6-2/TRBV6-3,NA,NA,TGTGCCAGCAGCCCCGGGGTCTACACTGAAGCTTTCTTT,CASSPGVYTEAFF
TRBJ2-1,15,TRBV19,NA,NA,TGTGCCAGTACCATGGAACTCAGCGTTTACAATGAGCAGTTCTTC,CASTMELSVYNEQFF
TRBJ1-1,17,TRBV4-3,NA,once,TGCGCCAGCAGCCAAGATCATCTCGCCCAGGTGAACACTGAAGCTTTCTTT,CASSQDHLAQVNTEAFF
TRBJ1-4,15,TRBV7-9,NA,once,TGTGCCAGCAGCTTAGATGGAGTCCGTCATGAAAAACTGTTTTTT,CASSLDGVRHEKLFF
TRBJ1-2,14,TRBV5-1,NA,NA,TGCGCCAGCAGCTTTGCGGGGGTGAGCTATGGCTACACCTTC,CASSFAGVSYGYTF
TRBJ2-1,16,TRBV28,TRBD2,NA,TGTGCCAGCAGTCCACAGACTAGCGGGATAAGTGATGAGCAGTTCTTC,CASSPQTSGISDEQFF
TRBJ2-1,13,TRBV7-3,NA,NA,TGTGCCAGCAGCTTAAACAGGGACCATGAGCAGTTCTTC,CASSLNRDHEQFF
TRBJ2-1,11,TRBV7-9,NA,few,TGTGCCAGCTATACCTACAATGAGCAGTTCTTC,CASYTYNEQFF
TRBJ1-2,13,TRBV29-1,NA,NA,TGCAGCTCCGCCTCTTCAACAGGGTTTGGCTACACCTTC,CSSASSTGFGYTF
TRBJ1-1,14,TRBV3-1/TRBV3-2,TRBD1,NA,TGTGCCAGCAGCCTACCGGGACAGGTCACTGAAGCTTTCTTT,CASSLPGQVTEAFF
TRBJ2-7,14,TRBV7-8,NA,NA,TGTGCCAGCAAGACAGAGCAATTAGCCTACGAGCAGTACTTC,CASKTEQLAYEQYF
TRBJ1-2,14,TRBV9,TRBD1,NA,TGTGCCAGCAGCTTAAAGGGACAGGAATATGGCTACACCTTC,CASSLKGQEYGYTF
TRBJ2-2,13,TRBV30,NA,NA,TGTGCCTGGAGTGCCGTGAGGACTGGGGAGCTGTTTTTT,CAWSAVRTGELFF
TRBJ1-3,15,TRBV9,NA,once,TGTGCCAGCAGCGTAGGCGGGTCCTCTGGAAACACCATATATTTT,CASSVGGSSGNTIYF
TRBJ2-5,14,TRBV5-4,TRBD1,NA,TGTGCCAGCAGCCGACAGGGGGCGGTGGAGACCCAGTACTTC,CASSRQGAVETQYF
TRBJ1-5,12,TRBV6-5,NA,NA,TGTGCCAGCACCGCTGGGGGACAGCCCCAGCATTTT,CASTAGGQPQHF
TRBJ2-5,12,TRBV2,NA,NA,TGTGCCAGCAGAGGACTGAGGAGGACCCAGTACTTC,CASRGLRRTQYF
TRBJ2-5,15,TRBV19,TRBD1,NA,TGTGCCAGTAGGTCGGGACAGGGGAGAGGAGAGACCCAGTACTTC,CASRSGQGRGETQYF
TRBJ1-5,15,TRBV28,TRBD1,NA,TGTGCCAGCAGGCCTTTCCGGGACAGTAATCAGCCCCAGCATTTT,CASRPFRDSNQPQHF
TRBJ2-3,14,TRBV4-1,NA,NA,TGCGCCAGCAGCGTTGGGGGGCGCACAGATACGCAGTATTTT,CASSVGGRTDTQYF
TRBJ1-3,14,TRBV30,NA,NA,TGTGCCTTGAGGGGCCTCTCCTCTGGAAACACCATATATTTT,CALRGLSSGNTIYF
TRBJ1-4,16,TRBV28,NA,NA,TGTGCCAGCAGTTCGAGGACAGTTTCAACTAATGAAAAACTGTTTTTT,CASSSRTVSTNEKLFF